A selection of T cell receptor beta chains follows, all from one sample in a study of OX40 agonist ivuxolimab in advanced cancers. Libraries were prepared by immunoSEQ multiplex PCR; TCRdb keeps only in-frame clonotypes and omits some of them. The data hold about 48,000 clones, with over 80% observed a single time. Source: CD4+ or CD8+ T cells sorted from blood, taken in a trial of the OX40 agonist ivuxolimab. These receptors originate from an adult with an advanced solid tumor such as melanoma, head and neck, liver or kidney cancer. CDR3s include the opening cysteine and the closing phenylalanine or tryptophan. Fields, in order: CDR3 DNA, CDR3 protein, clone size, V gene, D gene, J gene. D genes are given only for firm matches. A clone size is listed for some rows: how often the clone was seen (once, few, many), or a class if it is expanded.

cdr3_nt: TGTGCCAGCAGCTTCACGAGACGGCGCCTCTCTGGAAACACCATATATTTT
cdr3_aa: CASSFTRRRLSGNTIYF
clone_size: medium-sized
v_call: TRBV11-2
d_call: -
j_call: TRBJ1-3

cdr3_nt: TGTGCCAGCAGCCGCCACGTGGGGAACACTGAAGCTTTCTTT
cdr3_aa: CASSRHVGNTEAFF
clone_size: -
v_call: TRBV7-9
d_call: -
j_call: TRBJ1-1

cdr3_nt: TGTGCCAGCCGAAAGACCGGGGAGCTGTTTTTT
cdr3_aa: CASRKTGELFF
clone_size: -
v_call: TRBV25-1
d_call: -
j_call: TRBJ2-2

cdr3_nt: TGTGCCAGCAGCGTATCGGGTCGCGATACGCAGTATTTT
cdr3_aa: CASSVSGRDTQYF
clone_size: -
v_call: TRBV9
d_call: -
j_call: TRBJ2-3

cdr3_nt: TGTGCCAGCAGTGATTCAGGGATTTATGGCTACACCTTC
cdr3_aa: CASSDSGIYGYTF
clone_size: -
v_call: TRBV2
d_call: -
j_call: TRBJ1-2

cdr3_nt: TGCGCCAGCAGCTTCCAGGGAGGTGAAAAACTGTTTTTT
cdr3_aa: CASSFQGGEKLFF
clone_size: few
v_call: TRBV5-1
d_call: -
j_call: TRBJ1-4

cdr3_nt: TGTGCCAGCAGAACTGGCGGGGGGAACTACGAGCAGTACTTC
cdr3_aa: CASRTGGGNYEQYF
clone_size: -
v_call: TRBV7-9
d_call: TRBD2
j_call: TRBJ2-7

cdr3_nt: TGTGCCAGCAGTCCCGTCCTAGCGCGGGGTTCGCAGTTCTTC
cdr3_aa: CASSPVLARGSQFF
clone_size: -
v_call: TRBV2
d_call: -
j_call: TRBJ2-1

cdr3_nt: TGCGCCAGCAGCCAAGAGGGCACCCAGGTTGGCTACACCTTC
cdr3_aa: CASSQEGTQVGYTF
clone_size: -
v_call: TRBV4-1
d_call: -
j_call: TRBJ1-2

cdr3_nt: TGCGCCAGCAGCCAAGTGACTAGCGGCCACAATGAGCAGTTCTTC
cdr3_aa: CASSQVTSGHNEQFF
clone_size: few
v_call: TRBV4-1
d_call: TRBD2
j_call: TRBJ2-1

cdr3_nt: TGTGCCAGCTCACCAGCGCCGAACACTGAAGCTTTCTTT
cdr3_aa: CASSPAPNTEAFF
clone_size: -
v_call: TRBV18
d_call: -
j_call: TRBJ1-1

cdr3_nt: TGTGCCAGCAGCCCACCGGGAGGGATCGGCACTGAAGCTTTCTTT
cdr3_aa: CASSPPGGIGTEAFF
clone_size: -
v_call: TRBV7-9
d_call: -
j_call: TRBJ1-1

cdr3_nt: TGTGCCAGCAGCCCGGGACAGGGGCTTAACGCTTTCTTT
cdr3_aa: CASSPGQGLNAFF
clone_size: -
v_call: TRBV2
d_call: TRBD1
j_call: TRBJ1-1

cdr3_nt: TGTGCCAGCATTTTCGGACTACAGATGAAAGATACGCAGTATTTT
cdr3_aa: CASIFGLQMKDTQYF
clone_size: -
v_call: TRBV6-5
d_call: -
j_call: TRBJ2-3

cdr3_nt: TGTGCCTGGAGTGGACAGGGCGGAAACTATGGCTACACCTTC
cdr3_aa: CAWSGQGGNYGYTF
clone_size: -
v_call: TRBV30
d_call: TRBD1
j_call: TRBJ1-2